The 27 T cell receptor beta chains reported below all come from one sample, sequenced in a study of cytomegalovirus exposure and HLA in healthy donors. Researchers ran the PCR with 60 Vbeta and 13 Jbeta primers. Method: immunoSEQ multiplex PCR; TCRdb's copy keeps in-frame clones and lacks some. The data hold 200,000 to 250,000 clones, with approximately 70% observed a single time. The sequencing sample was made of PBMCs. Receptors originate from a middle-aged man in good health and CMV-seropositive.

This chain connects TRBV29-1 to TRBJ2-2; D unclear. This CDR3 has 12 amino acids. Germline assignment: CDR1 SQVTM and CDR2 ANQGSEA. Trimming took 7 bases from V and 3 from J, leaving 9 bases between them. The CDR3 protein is CSASGDTGELFF. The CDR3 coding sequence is TGCAGCGCATCAGGTGACACCGGGGAGCTGTTTTTT.

CDR3 loop: CASSISIAGAGELFF. Written as DNA, the CDR3 is TGTGCCAGTAGTATAAGTATAGCGGGGGCCGGGGAGCTGTTTTTT. This sequence joins TRBV19 and TRBJ2-2, with 9 nucleotides matching TRBD2. In germline, CDR1 is LNHDA, CDR2 SQIVND (reference sequence). CDR3 length: 15 amino acids. Trimming removed 2 bases from V and 6 bases from J; junction bases left unmatched: 4.

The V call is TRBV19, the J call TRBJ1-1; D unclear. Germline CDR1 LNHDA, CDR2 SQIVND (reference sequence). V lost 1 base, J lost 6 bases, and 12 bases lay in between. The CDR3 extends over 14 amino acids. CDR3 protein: CASSIVRTGAEAFF. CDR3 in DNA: TGTGCCAGTAGTATAGTTCGGACCGGGGCTGAAGCTTTCTTT.

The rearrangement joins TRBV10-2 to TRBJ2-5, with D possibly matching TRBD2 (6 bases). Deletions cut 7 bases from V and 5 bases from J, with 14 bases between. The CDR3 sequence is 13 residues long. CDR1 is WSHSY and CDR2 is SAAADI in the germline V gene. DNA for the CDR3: TGCGCCAGCAAAGGAGGGTTTGGGGAGACCCAGTACTTC. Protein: CASKGGFGETQYF.

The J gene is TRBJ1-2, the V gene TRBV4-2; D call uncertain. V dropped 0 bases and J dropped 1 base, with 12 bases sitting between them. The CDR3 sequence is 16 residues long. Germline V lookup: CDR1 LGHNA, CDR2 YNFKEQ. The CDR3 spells CASSQEAGGGNYGYTF. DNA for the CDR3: TGTGCCAGCAGCCAAGAGGCTGGTGGCGGTAACTATGGCTACACCTTC.

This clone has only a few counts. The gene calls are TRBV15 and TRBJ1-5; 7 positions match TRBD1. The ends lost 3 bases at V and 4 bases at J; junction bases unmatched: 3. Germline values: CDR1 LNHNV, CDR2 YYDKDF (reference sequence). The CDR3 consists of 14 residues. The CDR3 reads CATSSVTGNQPQHF. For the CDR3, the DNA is TGTGCCACCAGCAGCGTGACAGGGAATCAGCCCCAGCATTTT. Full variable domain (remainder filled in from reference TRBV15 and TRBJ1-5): DAMVIQNPRYQVTQFGKPVTLSCSQTLNHNVMYWYQQKSSQAPKLLFHYYDKDFNNEADTPDNFQSRRPNTSFCFLDIRSPGLGDTAMYLCATSSVTGNQPQHFGDGTRLSIL.

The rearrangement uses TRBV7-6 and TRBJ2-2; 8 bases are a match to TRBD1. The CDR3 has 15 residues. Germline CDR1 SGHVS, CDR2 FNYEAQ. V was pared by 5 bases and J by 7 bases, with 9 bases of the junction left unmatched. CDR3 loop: CASSRRTGSSGELFF. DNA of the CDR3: TGTGCCAGCAGCAGACGGACAGGGTCCAGCGGGGAGCTGTTTTTT.

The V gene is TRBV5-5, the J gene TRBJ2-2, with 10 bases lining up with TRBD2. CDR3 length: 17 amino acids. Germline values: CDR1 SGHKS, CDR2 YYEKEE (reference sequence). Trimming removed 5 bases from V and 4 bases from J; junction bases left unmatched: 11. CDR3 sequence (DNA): TGTGCCAGCAGTCTCTCTAGCGGGGGTCGGTTCACCGGGGAGCTGTTTTTT. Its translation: CASSLSSGGRFTGELFF. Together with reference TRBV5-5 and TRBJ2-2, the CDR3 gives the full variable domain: DAGVTQSPTHLIKTRGQQVTLRCSPISGHKSVSWYQQVLGQGPQFIFQYYEKEERGRGNFPDRFSARQFPNYSSELNVNALLLGDSALYLCASSLSSGGRFTGELFFGEGSRLTVL.

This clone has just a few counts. In nucleotides, the CDR3 is TGTGCCAGCAGCCCCGAGGGTAACACTGAAGCTTTCTTT. This translates into CASSPEGNTEAFF. The chain employs TRBV9 and TRBJ1-1; D not resolved. The CDR3 is 13 amino acids. Trimming left V 4 bases short and J 2 bases short, with 9 bases between. The V gene's germline CDR1 is SGDLS and CDR2 YYNGEE.

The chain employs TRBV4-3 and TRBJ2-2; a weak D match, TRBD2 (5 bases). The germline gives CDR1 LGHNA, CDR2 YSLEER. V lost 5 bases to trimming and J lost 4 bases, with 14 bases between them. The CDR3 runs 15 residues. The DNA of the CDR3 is TGCGCCAGCAGCAAGGGAGCCCCGGCCACCGGGGAGCTGTTTTTT. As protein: CASSKGAPATGELFF.

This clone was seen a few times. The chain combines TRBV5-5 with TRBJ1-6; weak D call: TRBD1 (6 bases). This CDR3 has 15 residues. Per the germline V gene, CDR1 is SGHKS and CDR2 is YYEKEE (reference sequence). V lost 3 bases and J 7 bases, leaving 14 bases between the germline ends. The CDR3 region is CASSWAGRGNSPLHF. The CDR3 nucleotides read TGTGCCAGCAGCTGGGCGGGCAGGGGCAATTCACCCCTCCACTTT.

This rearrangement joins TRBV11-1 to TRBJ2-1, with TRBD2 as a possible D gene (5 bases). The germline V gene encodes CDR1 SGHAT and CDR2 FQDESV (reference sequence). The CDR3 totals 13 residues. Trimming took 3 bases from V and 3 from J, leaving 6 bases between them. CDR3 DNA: TGTGCCAGCAGCTTCCGGGACTACAATGAGCAGTTCTTC. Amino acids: CASSFRDYNEQFF.

This CDR3 is CASSLGHAYEQYF. CDR3 DNA sequence: TGCGCCAGCAGCTTGGGGCACGCATACGAGCAGTACTTC. The V call is TRBV5-1, the J call TRBJ2-7, with unresolved D. The CDR3 covers 13 residues. Trimming stripped 0 bases from V and 4 bases from J, with 8 bases between. Germline V lookup: CDR1 SGHRS, CDR2 YFSETQ. Full variable domain (remainder filled in from reference TRBV5-1 and TRBJ2-7): KAGVTQTPRYLIKTRGQQVTLSCSPISGHRSVSWYQQTPGQGLQFLFEYFSETQRNKGNFPGRFSGRQFSNSRSEMNVSTLELGDSALYLCASSLGHAYEQYFGPGTRLTVT.

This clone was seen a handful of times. The CDR3 protein is CASSVRAGTGNSPLHF. The CDR3, as DNA: TGTGCCAGTAGTGTCCGGGCAGGGACAGGAAATTCACCCCTCCACTTT. The chain employs TRBV19 and TRBJ1-6, with 8 bases aligning to TRBD1. Germline V lookup: CDR1 LNHDA, CDR2 SQIVND (reference sequence). This CDR3 has 16 residues. Unmatched junction bases numbered 10, after V lost 5 bases and J lost 7 bases.

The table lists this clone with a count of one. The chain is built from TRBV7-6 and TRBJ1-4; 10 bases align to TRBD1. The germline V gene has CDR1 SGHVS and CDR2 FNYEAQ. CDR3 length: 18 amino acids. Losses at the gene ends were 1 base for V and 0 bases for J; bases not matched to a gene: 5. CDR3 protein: CASSLGPGQGSTNEKLFF. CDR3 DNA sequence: TGTGCCAGCAGCTTAGGACCGGGACAGGGGTCAACTAATGAAAAACTGTTTTTT.

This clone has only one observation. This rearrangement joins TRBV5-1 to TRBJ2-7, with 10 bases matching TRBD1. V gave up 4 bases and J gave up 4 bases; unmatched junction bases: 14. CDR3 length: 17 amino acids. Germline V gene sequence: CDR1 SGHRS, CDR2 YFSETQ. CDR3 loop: CASSPHRAGQGEYEQYF. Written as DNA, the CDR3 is TGCGCCAGCAGCCCCCATAGGGCAGGACAGGGGGAGTACGAGCAGTACTTC.

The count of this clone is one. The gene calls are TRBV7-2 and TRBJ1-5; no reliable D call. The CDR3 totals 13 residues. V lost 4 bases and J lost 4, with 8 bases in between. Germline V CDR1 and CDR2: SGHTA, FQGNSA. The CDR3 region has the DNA TGTGCCAGCAGCTCCTACCTAAATCAGCCCCAGCATTTT. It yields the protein CASSSYLNQPQHF.

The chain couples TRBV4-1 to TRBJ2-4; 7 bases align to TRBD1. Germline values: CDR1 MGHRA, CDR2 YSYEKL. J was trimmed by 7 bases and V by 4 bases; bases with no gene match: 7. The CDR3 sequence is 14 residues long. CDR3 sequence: CASSPPGQPNIQYF. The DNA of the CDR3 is TGCGCCAGCAGCCCCCCGGGACAGCCGAACATTCAGTACTTC.

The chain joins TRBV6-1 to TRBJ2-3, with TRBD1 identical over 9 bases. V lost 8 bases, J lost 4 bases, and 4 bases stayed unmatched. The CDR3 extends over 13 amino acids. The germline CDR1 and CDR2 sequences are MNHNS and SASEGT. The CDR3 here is CASSGQGPDTQYF. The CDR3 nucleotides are TGTGCCAGCTCGGGACAGGGCCCAGATACGCAGTATTTT.

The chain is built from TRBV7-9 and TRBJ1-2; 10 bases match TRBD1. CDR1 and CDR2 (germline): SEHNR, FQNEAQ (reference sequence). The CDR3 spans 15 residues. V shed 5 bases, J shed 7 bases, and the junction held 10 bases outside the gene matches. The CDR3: CASSAPGQGQSGYTF. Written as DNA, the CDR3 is TGTGCCAGCAGCGCCCCGGGACAGGGGCAGTCTGGCTACACCTTC.

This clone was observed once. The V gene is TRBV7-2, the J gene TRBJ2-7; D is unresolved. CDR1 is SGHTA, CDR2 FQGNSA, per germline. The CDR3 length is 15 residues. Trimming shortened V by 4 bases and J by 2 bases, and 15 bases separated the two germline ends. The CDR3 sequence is CASSSRITGAYEQYF. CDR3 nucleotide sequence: TGTGCCAGCAGCTCCCGTATTACTGGAGCCTACGAGCAGTACTTC.

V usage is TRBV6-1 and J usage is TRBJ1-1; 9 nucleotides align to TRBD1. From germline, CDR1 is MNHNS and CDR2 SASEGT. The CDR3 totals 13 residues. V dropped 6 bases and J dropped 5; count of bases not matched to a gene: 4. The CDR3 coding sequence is TGTGCCAGCAGCCCAGGACAGGGGACTGAAGCTTTCTTT. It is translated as CASSPGQGTEAFF.

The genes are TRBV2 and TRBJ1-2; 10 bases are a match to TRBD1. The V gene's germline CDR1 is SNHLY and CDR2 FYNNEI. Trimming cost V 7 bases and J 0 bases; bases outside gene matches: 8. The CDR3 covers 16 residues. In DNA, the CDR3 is TGTGCCAGCATAGGGGACAGGGGCGTTACTAACTATGGCTACACCTTC. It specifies CASIGDRGVTNYGYTF.

CDR3 protein: CASSRLGLAGPYEQYF. As DNA, the CDR3 is TGTGCCAGCAGTCGTCTCGGACTAGCGGGGCCCTACGAGCAGTACTTC. The J gene is TRBJ2-7, the V gene TRBV7-9, with 12 nucleotides matching TRBD2. The CDR3 loop spans 16 amino acids. Germline values: CDR1 SEHNR, CDR2 FQNEAQ (reference sequence). V dropped 6 bases and J dropped 2; count of bases not matched to a gene: 8.

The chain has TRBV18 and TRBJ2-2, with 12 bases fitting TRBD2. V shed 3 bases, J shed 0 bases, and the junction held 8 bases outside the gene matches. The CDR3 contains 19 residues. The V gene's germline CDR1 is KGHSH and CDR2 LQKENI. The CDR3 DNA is TGTGCCAGCTCACCCGGGCTAGCGGGGGGGAAGACGAACACCGGGGAGCTGTTTTTT. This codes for CASSPGLAGGKTNTGELFF.

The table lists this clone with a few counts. The CDR3, as DNA: TGTGCCAGCAGCACGCTCGGCGGTTACAATCAGCCCCAGCATTTT. Protein: CASSTLGGYNQPQHF. The V and J genes are TRBV7-2 and TRBJ1-5; unclear D gene. V dropped 5 bases and J dropped 3 bases, with 14 bases sitting between them. CDR3 length: 15 residues. Germline CDR1 SGHTA, CDR2 FQGNSA. The variable domain in full, with the rest retrieved from reference TRBV7-2 and TRBJ1-5, is GAGVSQSPSNKVTEKGKDVELRCDPISGHTALYWYRQSLGQGLEFLIYFQGNSAPDKSGLPSDRFSAERTGGSVSTLTIQRTQQEDSAVYLCASSTLGGYNQPQHFGDGTRLSIL.

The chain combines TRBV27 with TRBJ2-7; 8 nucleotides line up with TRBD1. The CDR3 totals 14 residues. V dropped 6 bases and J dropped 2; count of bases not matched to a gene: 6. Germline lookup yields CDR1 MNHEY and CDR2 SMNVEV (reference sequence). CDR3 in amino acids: CASRRTGSTYEQYF. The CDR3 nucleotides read TGTGCCAGCAGACGGACAGGGTCGACCTACGAGCAGTACTTC.